The text below deals with one T cell receptor beta chain. Each CDR3 protein is one row after TCRdb ran MiXCR on the RT-PCR reads. The top ten clones hold about an eighth of a sample with about 500,000 distinct CDR3 sequences, approximately 6.9% of them seen once. The germline V gene encodes CDR1 GTSNPN and CDR2 SVGIG (reference sequence). CDR3 length equals 15 residues. With 4 bases removed from V and 0 bases from J, the gap between germline ends came to 13 bases. The data derive from a study of response to subunit inactivated influenza vaccine. The J gene is TRBJ1-3, the V gene TRBV30, with D unclear. The sequence derives from a man aged 50 to 69 who received an inactivated influenza vaccine. Material: PBMCs from blood, obtained roughly 24 months after vaccination. CDR3 sequence reads: CAWTTPHVSGNTIYF. In DNA form, the CDR3 reads TGTGCCTGGACCACTCCACACGTCTCTGGAAACACCATATATTTT.